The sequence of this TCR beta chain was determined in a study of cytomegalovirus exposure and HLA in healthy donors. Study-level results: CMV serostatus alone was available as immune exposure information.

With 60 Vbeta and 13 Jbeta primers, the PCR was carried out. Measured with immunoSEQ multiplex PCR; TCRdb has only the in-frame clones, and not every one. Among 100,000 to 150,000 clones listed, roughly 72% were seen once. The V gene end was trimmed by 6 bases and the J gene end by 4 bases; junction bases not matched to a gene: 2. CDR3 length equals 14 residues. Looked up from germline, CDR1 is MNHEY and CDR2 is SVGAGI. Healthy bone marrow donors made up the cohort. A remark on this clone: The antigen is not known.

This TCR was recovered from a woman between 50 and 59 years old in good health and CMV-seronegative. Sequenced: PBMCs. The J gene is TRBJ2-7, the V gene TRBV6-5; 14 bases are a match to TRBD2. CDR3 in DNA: TGTGCCAGCAGGGGGACTAGCGGGAGTTACGAGCAGTACTTC. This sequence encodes CASRGTSGSYEQYF.